This T cell receptor (beta chain) originates from a study of blood T cells in healthy people across ages. Germline V gives CDR1 LNHNV, CDR2 YYDKDF (reference sequence). CDR3 length equals 14 residues. With 7 bases removed from V and 2 bases from J, the gap between germline ends came to 12 bases. Points on this clonotype: Its matching antigen is unknown.

Primers used in a second PCR of roughly 6 to 12 cycles were a sample-barcoded 5' primer and a J-beta primer mix. TCRdb reanalysed the 5' RACE reads using MiXCR and keeps one entry per CDR3 protein. The sample has roughly 700,000 distinct CDR3 sequences; 20% to 25% are singletons. General study results and limits: PBMCs went unsorted, and a conclusive naive versus antigen-experienced comparison was therefore prevented.

This sample also appeared in a second study, on T cells of mothers and their children. From that report: Nine systemically healthy Caucasian donors: three mothers, six children. Versus unrelated pairs, overlap was slightly higher in related mother-child pairs, without reaching significance.

Sequencing was performed on blood. The sequence was obtained from a boy younger than 18 in good health. The J gene is TRBJ2-4, the V gene TRBV15; D ambiguous. The CDR3 sequence: CATKVAVSKNIQYF. The CDR3 coding sequence is TGTGCCACCAAGGTTGCGGTCTCCAAAAACATTCAGTACTTC.